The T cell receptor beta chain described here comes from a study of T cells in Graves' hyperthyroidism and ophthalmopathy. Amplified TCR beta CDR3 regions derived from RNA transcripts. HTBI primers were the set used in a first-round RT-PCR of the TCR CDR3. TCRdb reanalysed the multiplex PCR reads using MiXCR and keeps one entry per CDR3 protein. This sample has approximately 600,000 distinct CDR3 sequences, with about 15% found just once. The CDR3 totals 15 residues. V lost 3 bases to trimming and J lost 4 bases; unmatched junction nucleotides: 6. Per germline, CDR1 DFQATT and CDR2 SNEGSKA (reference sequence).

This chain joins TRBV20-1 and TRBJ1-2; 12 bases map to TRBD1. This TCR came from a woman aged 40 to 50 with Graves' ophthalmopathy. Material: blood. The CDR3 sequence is CSASRDRGRGYGYTF. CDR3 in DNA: TGCAGTGCTAGTCGGGACAGGGGGCGAGGCTATGGCTACACCTTC.